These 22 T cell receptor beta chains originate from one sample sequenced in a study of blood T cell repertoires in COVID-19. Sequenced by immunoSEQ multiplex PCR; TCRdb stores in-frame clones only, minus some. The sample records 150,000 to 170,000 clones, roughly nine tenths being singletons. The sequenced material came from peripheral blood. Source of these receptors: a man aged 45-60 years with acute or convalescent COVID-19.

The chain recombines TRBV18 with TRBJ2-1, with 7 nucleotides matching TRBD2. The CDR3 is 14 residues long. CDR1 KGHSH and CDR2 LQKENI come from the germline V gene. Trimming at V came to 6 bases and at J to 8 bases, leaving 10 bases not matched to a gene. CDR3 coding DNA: TGTGCCAGCTCCCGACTAGCAGAAGACGATGAGCAGTTCTTC. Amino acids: CASSRLAEDDEQFF.

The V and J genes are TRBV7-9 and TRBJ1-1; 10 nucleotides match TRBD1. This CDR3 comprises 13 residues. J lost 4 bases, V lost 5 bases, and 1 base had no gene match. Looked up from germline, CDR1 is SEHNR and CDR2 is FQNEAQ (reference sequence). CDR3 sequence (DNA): TGTGCCAGCAGCCGACAGGGGGCCACTGAAGCTTTCTTT. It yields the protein CASSRQGATEAFF. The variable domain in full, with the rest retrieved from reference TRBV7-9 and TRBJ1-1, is DTGVSQNPRHKITKRGQNVTFRCDPISEHNRLYWYRQTLGQGPEFLTYFQNEAQLEKSRLLSDRFSAERPKGSFSTLEIQRTEQGDSAMYLCASSRQGATEAFFGQGTRLTVV.

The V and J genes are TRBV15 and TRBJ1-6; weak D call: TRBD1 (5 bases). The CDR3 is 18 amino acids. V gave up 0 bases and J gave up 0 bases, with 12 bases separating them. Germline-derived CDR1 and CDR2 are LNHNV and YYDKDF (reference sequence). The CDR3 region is CATSRDQGLSSYNSPLHF. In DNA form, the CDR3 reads TGTGCCACCAGCAGAGATCAGGGACTGAGCTCCTATAATTCACCCCTCCACTTT.

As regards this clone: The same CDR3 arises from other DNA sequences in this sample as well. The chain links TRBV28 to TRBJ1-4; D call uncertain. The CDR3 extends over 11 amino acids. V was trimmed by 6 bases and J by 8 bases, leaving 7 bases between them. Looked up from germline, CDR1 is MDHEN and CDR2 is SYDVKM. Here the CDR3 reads CASSLREKLFF. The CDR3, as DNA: TGTGCCAGCAGCCTCAGGGAAAAACTGTTTTTT.

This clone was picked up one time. The CDR3 loop reads CASSMRGSATNEKLFF. CDR3 bases: TGTGCCAGTAGTATGAGAGGCAGTGCAACTAATGAAAAACTGTTTTTT. J is TRBJ1-4 and V is TRBV19; D call uncertain. Germline loops: CDR1 LNHDA, CDR2 SQIVND (reference sequence). V dropped 3 bases and J dropped 0 bases, with 11 bases sitting between them. The CDR3 runs 16 residues.

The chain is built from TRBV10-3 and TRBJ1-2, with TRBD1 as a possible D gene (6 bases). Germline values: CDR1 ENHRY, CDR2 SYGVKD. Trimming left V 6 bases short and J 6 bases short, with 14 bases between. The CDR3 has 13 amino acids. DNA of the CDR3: TGTGCCATCAGGGGCACAGGGATCCATGGCTACACCTTC. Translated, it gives CAIRGTGIHGYTF.

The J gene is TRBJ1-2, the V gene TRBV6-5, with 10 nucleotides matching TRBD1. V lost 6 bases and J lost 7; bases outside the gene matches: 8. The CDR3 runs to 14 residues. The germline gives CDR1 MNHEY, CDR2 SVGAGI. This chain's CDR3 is CASRMGQGFFGYTF. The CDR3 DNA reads TGTGCCAGCAGGATGGGACAGGGGTTCTTTGGCTACACCTTC.

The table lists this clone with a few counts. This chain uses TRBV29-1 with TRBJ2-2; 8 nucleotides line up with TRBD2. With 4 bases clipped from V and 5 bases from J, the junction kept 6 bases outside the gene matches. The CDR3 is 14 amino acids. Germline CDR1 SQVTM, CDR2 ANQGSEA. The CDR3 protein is CSVGVSGGTGELFF. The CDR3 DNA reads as TGCAGCGTTGGGGTCAGCGGGGGAACCGGGGAGCTGTTTTTT.

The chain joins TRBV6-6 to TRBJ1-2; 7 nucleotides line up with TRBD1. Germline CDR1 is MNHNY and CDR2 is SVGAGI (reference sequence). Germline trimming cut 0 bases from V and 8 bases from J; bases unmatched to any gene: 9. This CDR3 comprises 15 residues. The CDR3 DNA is TGTGCCAGCAGTTACTCGGGGACAGACCTGCTGGGCTACACCTTC. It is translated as CASSYSGTDLLGYTF.

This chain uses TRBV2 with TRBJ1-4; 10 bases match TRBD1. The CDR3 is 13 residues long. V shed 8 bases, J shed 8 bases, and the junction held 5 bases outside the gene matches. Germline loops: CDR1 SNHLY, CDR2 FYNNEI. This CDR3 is CASGTGDYEKLFF. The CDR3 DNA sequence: TGTGCCAGCGGGACAGGGGATTACGAAAAACTGTTTTTT.

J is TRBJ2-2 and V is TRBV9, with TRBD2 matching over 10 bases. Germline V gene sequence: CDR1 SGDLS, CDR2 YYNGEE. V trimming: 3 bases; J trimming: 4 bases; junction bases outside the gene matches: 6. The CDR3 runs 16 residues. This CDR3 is CASSGGTSVGTGELFF. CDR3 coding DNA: TGTGCCAGCAGCGGCGGGACTAGCGTCGGCACCGGGGAGCTGTTTTTT. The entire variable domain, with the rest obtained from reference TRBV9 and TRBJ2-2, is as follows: DSGVTQTPKHLITATGQRVTLRCSPRSGDLSVYWYQQSLDQGLQFLIQYYNGEERAKGNILERFSAQQFPDLHSELNLSSLELGDSALYFCASSGGTSVGTGELFFGEGSRLTVL.

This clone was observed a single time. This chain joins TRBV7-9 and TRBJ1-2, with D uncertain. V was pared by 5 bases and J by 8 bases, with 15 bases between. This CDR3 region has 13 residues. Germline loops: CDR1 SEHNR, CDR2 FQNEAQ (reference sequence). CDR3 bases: TGTGCCAGCAGCGACCCCCGGGTAAGAGGCTACACCTTC. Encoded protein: CASSDPRVRGYTF.

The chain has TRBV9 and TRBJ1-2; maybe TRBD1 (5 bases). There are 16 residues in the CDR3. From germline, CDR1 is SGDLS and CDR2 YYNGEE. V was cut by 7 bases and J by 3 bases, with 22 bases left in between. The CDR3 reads CASRAQGSFFDYGYTF. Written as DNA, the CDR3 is TGTGCCAGCCGCGCGCAGGGATCGTTTTTCGACTATGGCTACACCTTC.

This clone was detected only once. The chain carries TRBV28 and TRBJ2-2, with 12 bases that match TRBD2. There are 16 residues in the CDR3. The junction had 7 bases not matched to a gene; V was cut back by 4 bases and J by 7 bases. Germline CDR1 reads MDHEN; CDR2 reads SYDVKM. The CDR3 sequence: CASSWVTSGSFGELFF. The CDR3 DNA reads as TGTGCCAGCAGTTGGGTGACTAGCGGGAGTTTCGGGGAGCTGTTTTTT.

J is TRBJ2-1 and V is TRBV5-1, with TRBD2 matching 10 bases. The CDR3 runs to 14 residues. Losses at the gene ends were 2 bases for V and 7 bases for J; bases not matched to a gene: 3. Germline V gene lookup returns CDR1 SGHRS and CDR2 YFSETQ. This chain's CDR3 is CASSFLAGENEQFF. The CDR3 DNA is TGCGCCAGCAGCTTTCTAGCGGGAGAGAATGAGCAGTTCTTC.

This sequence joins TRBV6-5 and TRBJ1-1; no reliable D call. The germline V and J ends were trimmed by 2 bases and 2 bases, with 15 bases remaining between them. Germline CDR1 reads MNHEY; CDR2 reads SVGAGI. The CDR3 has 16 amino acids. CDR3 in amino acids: CASSYVMSEFNTEAFF. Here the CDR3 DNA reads TGTGCCAGCAGTTACGTTATGAGTGAATTCAACACTGAAGCTTTCTTT.

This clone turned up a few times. The CDR3 spells CASSLRASTNTGELFF. The DNA for the CDR3 is TGTGCCAGCAGCTTGAGGGCTAGTACTAACACCGGGGAGCTGTTTTTT. The chain combines TRBV7-2 with TRBJ2-2, with D tentatively TRBD2 (5 bases). The germline V gene encodes CDR1 SGHTA and CDR2 FQGNSA. CDR3 length: 16 amino acids. V dropped 3 bases and J dropped 2 bases, with 13 bases sitting between them.

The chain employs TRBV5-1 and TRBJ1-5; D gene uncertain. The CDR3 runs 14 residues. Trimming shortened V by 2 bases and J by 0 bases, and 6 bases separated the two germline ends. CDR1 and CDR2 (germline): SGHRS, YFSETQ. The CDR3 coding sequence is TGCGCCAGCAGCTTTATAGTTAGCAATCAGCCCCAGCATTTT. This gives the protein CASSFIVSNQPQHF. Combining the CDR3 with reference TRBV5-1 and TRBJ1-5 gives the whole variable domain KAGVTQTPRYLIKTRGQQVTLSCSPISGHRSVSWYQQTPGQGLQFLFEYFSETQRNKGNFPGRFSGRQFSNSRSEMNVSTLELGDSALYLCASSFIVSNQPQHFGDGTRLSIL.

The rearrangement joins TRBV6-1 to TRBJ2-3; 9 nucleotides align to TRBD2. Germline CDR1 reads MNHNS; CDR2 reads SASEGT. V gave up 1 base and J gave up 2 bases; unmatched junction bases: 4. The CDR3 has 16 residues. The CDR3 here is CASSEGLAELTDTQYF. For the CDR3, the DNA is TGTGCCAGCAGTGAAGGACTAGCGGAACTCACAGATACGCAGTATTTT.

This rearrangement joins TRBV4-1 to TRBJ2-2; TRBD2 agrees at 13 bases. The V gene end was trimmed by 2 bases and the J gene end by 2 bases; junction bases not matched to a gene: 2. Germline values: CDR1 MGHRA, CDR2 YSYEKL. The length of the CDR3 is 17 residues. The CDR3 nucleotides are TGCGCCAGCAGCCAAAGGGGACTAGCGGGAAACACCGGGGAGCTGTTTTTT. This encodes CASSQRGLAGNTGELFF.

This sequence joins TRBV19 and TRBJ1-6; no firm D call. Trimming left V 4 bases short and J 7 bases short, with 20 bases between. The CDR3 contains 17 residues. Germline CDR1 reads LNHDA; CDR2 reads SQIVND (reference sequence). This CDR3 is CASSTSLHGVPNSPLHF. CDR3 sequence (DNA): TGTGCCAGTAGTACCTCCCTCCACGGGGTACCCAATTCACCCCTCCACTTT.

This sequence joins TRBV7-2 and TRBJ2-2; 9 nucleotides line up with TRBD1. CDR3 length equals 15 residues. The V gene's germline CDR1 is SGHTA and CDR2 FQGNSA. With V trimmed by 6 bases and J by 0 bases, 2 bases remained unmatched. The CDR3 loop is CASRTGGANTGELFF. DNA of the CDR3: TGTGCCAGCAGGACAGGGGGTGCGAACACCGGGGAGCTGTTTTTT. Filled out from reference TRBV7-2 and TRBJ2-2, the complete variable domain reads GAGVSQSPSNKVTEKGKDVELRCDPISGHTALYWYRQSLGQGLEFLIYFQGNSAPDKSGLPSDRFSAERTGGSVSTLTIQRTQQEDSAVYLCASRTGGANTGELFFGEGSRLTVL.